This record concerns one TCR beta chain sequence. The antigen is not known. The data were taken from a study of T cell responses to AZD1222 COVID-19 vaccine. Findings and limits, study-wide: Distributed over spike, vaccine-associated CD4 TCRs predominated at 160-218 and 743-854.

Trimming shortened V by 5 bases and J by 4 bases, and 8 bases separated the two germline ends. The V gene's germline CDR1 is SGHRS and CDR2 YFSETQ. This CDR3 has 12 residues. Assay used: immunoSEQ multiplex PCR; TCRdb lists only in-frame clones, some missing. The profile shows fewer than 110,000 clones, over 70% of them singletons. The chain combines TRBV5-1 with TRBJ2-3; D not certain. Here the sequenced sample was peripheral blood, taken on day 0 of AZD1222 vaccination. This TCR derives from an adult in good health. In DNA, the CDR3 is TGCGCCAGCAGGTTAGGAGCAGATACGCAGTATTTT. Encoded protein: CASRLGADTQYF.